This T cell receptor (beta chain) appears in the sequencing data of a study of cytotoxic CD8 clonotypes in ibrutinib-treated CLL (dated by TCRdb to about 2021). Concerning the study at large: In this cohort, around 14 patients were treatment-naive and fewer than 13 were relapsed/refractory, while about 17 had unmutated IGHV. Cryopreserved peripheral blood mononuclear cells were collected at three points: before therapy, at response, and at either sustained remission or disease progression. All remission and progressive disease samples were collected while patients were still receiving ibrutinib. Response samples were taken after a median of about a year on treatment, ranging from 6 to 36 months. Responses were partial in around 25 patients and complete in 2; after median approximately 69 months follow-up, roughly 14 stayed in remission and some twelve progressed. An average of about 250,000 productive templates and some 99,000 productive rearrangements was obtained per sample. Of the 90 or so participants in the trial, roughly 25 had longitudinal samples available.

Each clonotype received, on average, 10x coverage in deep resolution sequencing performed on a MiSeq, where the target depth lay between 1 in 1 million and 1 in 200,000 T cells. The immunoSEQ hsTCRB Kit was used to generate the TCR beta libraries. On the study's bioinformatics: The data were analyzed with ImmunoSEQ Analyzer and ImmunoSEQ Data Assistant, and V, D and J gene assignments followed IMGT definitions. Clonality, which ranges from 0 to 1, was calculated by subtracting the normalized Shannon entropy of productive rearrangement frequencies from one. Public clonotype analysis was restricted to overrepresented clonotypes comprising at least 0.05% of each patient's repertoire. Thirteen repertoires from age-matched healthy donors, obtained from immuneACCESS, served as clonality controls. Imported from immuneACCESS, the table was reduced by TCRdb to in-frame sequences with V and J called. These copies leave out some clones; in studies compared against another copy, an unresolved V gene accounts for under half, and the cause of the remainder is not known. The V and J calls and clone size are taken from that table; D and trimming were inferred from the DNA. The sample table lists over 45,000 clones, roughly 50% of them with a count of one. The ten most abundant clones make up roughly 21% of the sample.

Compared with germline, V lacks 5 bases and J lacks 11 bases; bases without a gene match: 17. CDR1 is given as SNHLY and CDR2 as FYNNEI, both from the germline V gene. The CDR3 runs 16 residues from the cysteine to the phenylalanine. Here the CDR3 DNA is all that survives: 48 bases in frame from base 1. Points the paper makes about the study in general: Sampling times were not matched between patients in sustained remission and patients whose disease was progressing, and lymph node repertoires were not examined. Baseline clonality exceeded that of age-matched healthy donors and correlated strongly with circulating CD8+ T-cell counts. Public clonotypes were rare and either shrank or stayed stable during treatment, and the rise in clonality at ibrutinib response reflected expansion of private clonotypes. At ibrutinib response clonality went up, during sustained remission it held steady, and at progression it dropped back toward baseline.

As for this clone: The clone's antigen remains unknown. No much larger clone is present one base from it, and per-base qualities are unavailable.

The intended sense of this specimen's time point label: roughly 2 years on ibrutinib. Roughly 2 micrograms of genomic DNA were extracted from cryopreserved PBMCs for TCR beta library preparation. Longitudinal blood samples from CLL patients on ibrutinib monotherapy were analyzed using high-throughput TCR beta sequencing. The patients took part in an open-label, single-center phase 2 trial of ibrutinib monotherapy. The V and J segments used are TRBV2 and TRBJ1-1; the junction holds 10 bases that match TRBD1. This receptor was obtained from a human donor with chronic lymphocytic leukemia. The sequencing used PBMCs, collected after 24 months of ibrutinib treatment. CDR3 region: CASSITGTGDPKRAFF. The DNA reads TGTGCCAGCAGTATTACCGGGACAGGGGACCCTAAGCGGGCTTTCTTT.